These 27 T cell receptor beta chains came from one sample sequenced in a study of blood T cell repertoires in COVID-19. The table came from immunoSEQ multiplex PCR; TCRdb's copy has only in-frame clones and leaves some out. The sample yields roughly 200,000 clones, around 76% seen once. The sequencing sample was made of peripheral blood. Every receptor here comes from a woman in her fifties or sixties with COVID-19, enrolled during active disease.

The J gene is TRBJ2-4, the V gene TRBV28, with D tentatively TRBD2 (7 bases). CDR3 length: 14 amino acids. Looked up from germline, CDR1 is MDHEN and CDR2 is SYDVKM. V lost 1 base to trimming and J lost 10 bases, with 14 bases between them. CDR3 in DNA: TGTGCCAGCAGTTTATCGGCGGGGGCTTTAATTCAGTACTTC. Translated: CASSLSAGALIQYF. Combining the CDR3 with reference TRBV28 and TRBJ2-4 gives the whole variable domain DVKVTQSSRYLVKRTGEKVFLECVQDMDHENMFWYRQDPGLGLRLIYFSYDVKMKEKGDIPEGYSVSREKKERFSLILESASTNQTSMYLCASSLSAGALIQYFGAGTRLSVL.

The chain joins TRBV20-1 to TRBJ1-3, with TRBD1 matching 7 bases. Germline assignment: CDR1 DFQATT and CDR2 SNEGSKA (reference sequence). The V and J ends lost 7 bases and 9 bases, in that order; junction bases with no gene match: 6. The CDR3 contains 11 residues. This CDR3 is CSVGTEGTIYF. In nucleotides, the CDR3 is TGCAGTGTCGGGACAGAAGGCACCATATATTTT.

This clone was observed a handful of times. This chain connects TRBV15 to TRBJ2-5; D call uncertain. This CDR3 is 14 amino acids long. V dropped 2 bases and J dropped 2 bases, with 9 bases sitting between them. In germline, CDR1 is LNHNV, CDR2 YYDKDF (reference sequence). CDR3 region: CATSRFGLQETQYF. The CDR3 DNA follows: TGTGCCACCAGCAGATTCGGTCTGCAAGAGACCCAGTACTTC.

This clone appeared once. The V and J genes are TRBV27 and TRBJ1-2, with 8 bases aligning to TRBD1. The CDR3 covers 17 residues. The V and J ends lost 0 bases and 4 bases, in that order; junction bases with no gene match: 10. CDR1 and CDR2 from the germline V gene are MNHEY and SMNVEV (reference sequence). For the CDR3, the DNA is TGTGCCAGCAGTTTATCCCCAACAGGGGGAGGTGGCTATGGCTACACCTTC. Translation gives CASSLSPTGGGGYGYTF.

The CDR3 nucleotides read TGTGCCAGCAGCAACCCAGGGGTTCCGTACGAGCAGTACGTC. Residues: CASSNPGVPYEQYV. The chain employs TRBV5-6 and TRBJ2-7; D perhaps matches TRBD1 (6 bases). The germline CDR1 and CDR2 sequences are SGHDT and YYEEEE. Trimming shortened V by 4 bases and J by 4 bases, and 15 bases separated the two germline ends. The CDR3 is 14 residues long.

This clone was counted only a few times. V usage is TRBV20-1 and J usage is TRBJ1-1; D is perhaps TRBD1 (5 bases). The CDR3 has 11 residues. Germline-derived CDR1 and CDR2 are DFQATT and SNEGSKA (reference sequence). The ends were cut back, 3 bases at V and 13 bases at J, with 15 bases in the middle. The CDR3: CSARATLRVFF. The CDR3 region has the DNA TGCAGTGCTAGGGCGACTCTCAGGGTTTTCTTT.

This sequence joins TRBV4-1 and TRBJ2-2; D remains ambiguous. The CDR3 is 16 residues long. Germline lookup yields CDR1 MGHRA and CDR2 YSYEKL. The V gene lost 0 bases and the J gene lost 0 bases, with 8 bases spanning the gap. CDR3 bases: TGCGCCAGCAGCCAAGAGGCCCCCCCGAACACCGGGGAGCTGTTTTTT. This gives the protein CASSQEAPPNTGELFF.

The DNA for the CDR3 is TGTGCTAGTGGGTCGCCCGGGAGCTCCTACAATGAGCAGTTCTTC. It encodes CASGSPGSSYNEQFF. This chain uses TRBV12-5 with TRBJ2-1, with a weak D call TRBD2 (6 bases). CDR1 and CDR2 from the germline V gene are LGHNT and FRNRAP. The CDR3 has 15 amino acids. Trimming shortened V by 6 bases and J by 0 bases, and 12 bases separated the two germline ends.

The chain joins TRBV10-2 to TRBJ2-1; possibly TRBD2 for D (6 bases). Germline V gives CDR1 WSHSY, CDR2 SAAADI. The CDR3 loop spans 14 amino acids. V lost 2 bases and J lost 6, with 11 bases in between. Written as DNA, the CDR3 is TGCGCCAGCAGTGAGCAACGGGGGAGCAATGAGCAGTTCTTC. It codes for CASSEQRGSNEQFF.

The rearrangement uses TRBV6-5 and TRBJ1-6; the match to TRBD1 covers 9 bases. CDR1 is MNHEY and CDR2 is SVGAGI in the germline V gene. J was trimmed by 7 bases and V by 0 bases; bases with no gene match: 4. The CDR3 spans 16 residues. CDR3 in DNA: TGTGCCAGCAGTTACTCGATCGGGACAGGGAATTCACCCCTCCACTTT. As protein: CASSYSIGTGNSPLHF.

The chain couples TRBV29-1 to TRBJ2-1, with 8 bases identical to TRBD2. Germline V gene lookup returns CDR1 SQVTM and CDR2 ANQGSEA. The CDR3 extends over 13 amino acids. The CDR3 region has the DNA TGCGGAGTCCGTCCAGCGGGAGATCCCGGCACGTTCTTC. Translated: CGVRPAGDPGTFF.

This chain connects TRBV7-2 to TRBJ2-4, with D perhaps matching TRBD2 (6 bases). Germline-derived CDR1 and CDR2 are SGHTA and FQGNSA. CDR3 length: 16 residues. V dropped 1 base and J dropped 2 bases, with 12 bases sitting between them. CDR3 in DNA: TGTGCCAGCAGCTTAGGGGGAGGCACCTCCAAAAACATTCAGTACTTC. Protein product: CASSLGGGTSKNIQYF.

CDR3 coding DNA: TGCGCCAGCAGCCAAGAAAAGAGGAGCAATCAGCCCCAGCATTTT. Translated: CASSQEKRSNQPQHF. V and J are TRBV4-1 and TRBJ1-5; D ambiguous. The CDR3 consists of 15 residues. CDR1 and CDR2 from the germline V gene are MGHRA and YSYEKL. Trimming left V 0 bases short and J 1 base short, with 7 bases between.

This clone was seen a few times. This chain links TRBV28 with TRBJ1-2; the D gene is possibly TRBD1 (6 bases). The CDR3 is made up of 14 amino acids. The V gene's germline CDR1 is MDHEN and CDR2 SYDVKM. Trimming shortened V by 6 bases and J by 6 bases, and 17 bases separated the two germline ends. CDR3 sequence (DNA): TGTGCCAGCAGCGCGGTTGGGGGGGCGAATGGCTACACCTTC. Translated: CASSAVGGANGYTF.

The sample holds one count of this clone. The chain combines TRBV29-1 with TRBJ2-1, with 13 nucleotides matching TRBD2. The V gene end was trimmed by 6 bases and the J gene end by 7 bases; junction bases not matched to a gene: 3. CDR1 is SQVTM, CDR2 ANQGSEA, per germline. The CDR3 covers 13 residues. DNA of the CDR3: TGCAGCGTCGGGACTAGCGGGATGAATGAGCAGTTCTTC. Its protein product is CSVGTSGMNEQFF.

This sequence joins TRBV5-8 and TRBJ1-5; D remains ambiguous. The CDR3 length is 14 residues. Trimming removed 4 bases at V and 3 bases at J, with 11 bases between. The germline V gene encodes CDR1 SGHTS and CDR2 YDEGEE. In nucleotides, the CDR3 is TGTGCCAGCAGCGAGGGAATGGTCAATCAGCCCCAGCATTTT. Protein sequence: CASSEGMVNQPQHF.

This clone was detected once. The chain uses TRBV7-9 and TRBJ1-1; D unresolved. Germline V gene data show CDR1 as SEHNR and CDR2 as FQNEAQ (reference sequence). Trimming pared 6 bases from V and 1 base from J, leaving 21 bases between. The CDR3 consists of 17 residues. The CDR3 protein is CASSPDGSLSANTEAFF. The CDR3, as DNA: TGTGCCAGCAGTCCCGACGGGAGTTTGAGCGCGAACACTGAAGCTTTCTTT. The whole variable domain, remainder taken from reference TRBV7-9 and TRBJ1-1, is DTGVSQNPRHKITKRGQNVTFRCDPISEHNRLYWYRQTLGQGPEFLTYFQNEAQLEKSRLLSDRFSAERPKGSFSTLEIQRTEQGDSAMYLCASSPDGSLSANTEAFFGQGTRLTVV.

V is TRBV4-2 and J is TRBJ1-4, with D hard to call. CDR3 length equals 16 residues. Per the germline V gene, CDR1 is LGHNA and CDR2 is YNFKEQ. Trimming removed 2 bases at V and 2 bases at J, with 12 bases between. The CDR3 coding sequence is TGTGCCAGCAGCCAAAGCCCCCTGCCGACTAATGAAAAACTGTTTTTT. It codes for CASSQSPLPTNEKLFF.

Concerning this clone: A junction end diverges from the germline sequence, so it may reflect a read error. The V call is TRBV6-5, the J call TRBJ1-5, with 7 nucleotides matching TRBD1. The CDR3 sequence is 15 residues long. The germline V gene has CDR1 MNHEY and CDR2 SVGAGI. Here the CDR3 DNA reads TGTGCCAGCAGAAGGACAGGTGGTAGCGATCAGCCCCAGCATTTT. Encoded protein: CASRRTGGSDQPQHF.

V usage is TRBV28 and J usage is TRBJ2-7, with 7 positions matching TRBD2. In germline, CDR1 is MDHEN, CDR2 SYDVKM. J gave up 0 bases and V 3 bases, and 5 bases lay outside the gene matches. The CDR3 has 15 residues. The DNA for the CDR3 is TGTGCCAGCAGTTTCCGCAGCGGGACCTCCTACGAGCAGTACTTC. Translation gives CASSFRSGTSYEQYF. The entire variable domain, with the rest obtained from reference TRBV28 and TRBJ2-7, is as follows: DVKVTQSSRYLVKRTGEKVFLECVQDMDHENMFWYRQDPGLGLRLIYFSYDVKMKEKGDIPEGYSVSREKKERFSLILESASTNQTSMYLCASSFRSGTSYEQYFGPGTRLTVT.

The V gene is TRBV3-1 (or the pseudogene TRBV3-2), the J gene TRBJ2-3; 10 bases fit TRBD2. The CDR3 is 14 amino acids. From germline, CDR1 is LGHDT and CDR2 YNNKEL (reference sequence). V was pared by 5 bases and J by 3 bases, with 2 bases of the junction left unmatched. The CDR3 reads CASSLGLATDTQYF. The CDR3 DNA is TGTGCCAGCAGCTTGGGACTAGCGACAGATACGCAGTATTTT.

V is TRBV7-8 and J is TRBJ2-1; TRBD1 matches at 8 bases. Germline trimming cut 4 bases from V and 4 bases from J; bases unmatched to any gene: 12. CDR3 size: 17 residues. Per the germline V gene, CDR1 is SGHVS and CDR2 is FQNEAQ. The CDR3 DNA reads TGTGCCAGCAGCTCAGGACAGGGAGTCGGGTTATACAATGAGCAGTTCTTC. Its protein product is CASSSGQGVGLYNEQFF.

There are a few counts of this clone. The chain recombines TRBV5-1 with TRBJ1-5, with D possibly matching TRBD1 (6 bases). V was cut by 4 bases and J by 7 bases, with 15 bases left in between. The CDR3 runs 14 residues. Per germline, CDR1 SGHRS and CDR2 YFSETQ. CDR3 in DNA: TGCGCCAGCAGCCAGGGGAGTGAGGGCCAGCCCCAGCATTTT. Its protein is CASSQGSEGQPQHF. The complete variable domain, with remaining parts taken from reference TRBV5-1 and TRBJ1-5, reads KAGVTQTPRYLIKTRGQQVTLSCSPISGHRSVSWYQQTPGQGLQFLFEYFSETQRNKGNFPGRFSGRQFSNSRSEMNVSTLELGDSALYLCASSQGSEGQPQHFGDGTRLSIL.

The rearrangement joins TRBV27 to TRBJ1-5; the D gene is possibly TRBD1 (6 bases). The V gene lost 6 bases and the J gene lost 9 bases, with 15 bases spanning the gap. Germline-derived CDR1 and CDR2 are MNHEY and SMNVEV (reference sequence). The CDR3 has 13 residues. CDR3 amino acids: CASRDTGPGPQHF. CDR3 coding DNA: TGTGCCAGCAGAGATACAGGGCCAGGGCCCCAGCATTTT.

In nucleotides, the CDR3 is TGTGCCAGCAGCCAGGGAGACTCGAGGGCCCAGTACTTC. It specifies CASSQGDSRAQYF. V and J are TRBV3-1 (or the pseudogene TRBV3-2) and TRBJ2-5, with D tentatively TRBD2 (5 bases). Trimming removed 3 bases from V and 9 bases from J, with 14 bases in between. Germline CDR1 and CDR2: LGHDT and YNNKEL (reference sequence). This CDR3 comprises 13 residues.

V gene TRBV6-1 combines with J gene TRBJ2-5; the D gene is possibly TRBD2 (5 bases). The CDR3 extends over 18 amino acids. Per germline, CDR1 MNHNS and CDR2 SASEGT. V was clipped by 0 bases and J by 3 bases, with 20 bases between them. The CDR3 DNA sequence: TGTGCCAGCAGTGAAGCAGGTACGGGGATAGTGATGGAAGAGACCCAGTACTTC. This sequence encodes CASSEAGTGIVMEETQYF.

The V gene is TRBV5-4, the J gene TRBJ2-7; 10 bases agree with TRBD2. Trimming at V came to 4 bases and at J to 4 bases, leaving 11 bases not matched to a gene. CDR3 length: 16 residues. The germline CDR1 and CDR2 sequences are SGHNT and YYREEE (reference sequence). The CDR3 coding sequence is TGTGCCAGCAGCCCGGAGGCGGGACTAGCGCTTTACGAGCAGTACTTC. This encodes CASSPEAGLALYEQYF.